Below, 24 T cell receptor beta chains from the same sample are listed, as sequenced in a study of T cell changes during pregnancy in multiple sclerosis. Data came from immunoSEQ multiplex PCR; TCRdb stores just in-frame clones and leaves some out. The sample holds 50,000 or so clones, approximately 91% seen once. The sample here was peripheral blood, taken after pregnancy. The receptors derive from a female donor in good health, enrolled as a control in a pregnancy study.

In its sample, this clone was seen once. The chain joins TRBV7-2 to TRBJ1-3, with 7 bases lining up with TRBD1. V lost 4 bases and J lost 0; bases outside the gene matches: 6. There are 16 residues in the CDR3. Germline values: CDR1 SGHTA, CDR2 FQGNSA. The CDR3 loop is CASSSPGQLSGNTIYF. CDR3 DNA sequence: TGTGCCAGCAGCTCCCCGGGACAGCTCTCTGGAAACACCATATATTTT.

The chain couples TRBV5-1 to TRBJ1-1; D not certain. The CDR3 extends over 14 amino acids. The germline V and J ends were trimmed by 0 bases and 5 bases, with 11 bases remaining between them. Germline values: CDR1 SGHRS, CDR2 YFSETQ. The CDR3 region is CASSLEPQVTEAFF. The CDR3, as DNA: TGCGCCAGCAGCTTGGAACCGCAGGTGACTGAAGCTTTCTTT.

This clone came up once. The rearrangement joins TRBV2 to TRBJ2-2; unclear D gene. Germline V lookup: CDR1 SNHLY, CDR2 FYNNEI. The CDR3 length is 14 residues. Trimming removed 2 bases from V and 6 bases from J, with 10 bases in between. In DNA, the CDR3 is TGTGCCAGCAGTGAACAACTAATGGCCGGGGAGCTGTTTTTT. This gives the protein CASSEQLMAGELFF.

This sequence joins TRBV18 and TRBJ1-1; TRBD1 is a possible D gene (5 bases). V lost 2 bases and J 2 bases, leaving 15 bases between the germline ends. This CDR3 is 16 amino acids long. Germline-derived CDR1 and CDR2 are KGHSH and LQKENI. The CDR3 is CASSPNYGQVNTEAFF. The DNA of the CDR3 is TGTGCCAGCTCACCAAACTATGGACAAGTAAACACTGAAGCTTTCTTT.

The chain combines TRBV19 with TRBJ2-7; 7 bases are shared with TRBD1. The CDR3 totals 14 residues. V lost 6 bases to trimming and J lost 0 bases; unmatched junction nucleotides: 5. The germline gives CDR1 LNHDA, CDR2 SQIVND (reference sequence). CDR3 nucleotide sequence: TGTGCCAGTAGCCTACAGGGGTTCTCCTACGAGCAGTACTTC. This codes for CASSLQGFSYEQYF. Drawing the rest from reference TRBV19 and TRBJ2-7, the complete variable domain is DGGITQSPKYLFRKEGQNVTLSCEQNLNHDAMYWYRQDPGQGLRLIYYSQIVNDFQKGDIAEGYSVSREKKESFPLTVTSAQKNPTAFYLCASSLQGFSYEQYFGPGTRLTVT.

The rearrangement uses TRBV6-5 and TRBJ1-1; 9 bases are shared with TRBD1. V dropped 5 bases and J dropped 1; count of bases not matched to a gene: 5. The CDR3 extends over 15 amino acids. Looked up from germline, CDR1 is MNHEY and CDR2 is SVGAGI. The CDR3 is CASSAGTGSNTEAFF. DNA of the CDR3: TGTGCCAGCAGTGCCGGGACAGGGTCGAACACTGAAGCTTTCTTT.

Only a few counts were recorded for this clone. V and J are TRBV11-1 and TRBJ2-1, with D unclear. The germline CDR1 and CDR2 sequences are SGHAT and FQDESV (reference sequence). V was trimmed by 1 base and J by 1 base, leaving 8 bases between them. The CDR3 spans 15 residues. CDR3 DNA sequence: TGTGCCAGCAGCTTAGATCTCTTGTCCTACAATGAGCAGTTCTTC. This translates into CASSLDLLSYNEQFF.

The V gene is TRBV30, the J gene TRBJ1-1; 8 positions match TRBD1. Germline V gives CDR1 GTSNPN, CDR2 SVGIG (reference sequence). The CDR3 is 16 amino acids. With V trimmed by 7 bases and J by 4 bases, 17 bases remained unmatched. The CDR3 DNA reads TGTGCCTTTCCCAATGTGACAGGGGCAGAGACCACTGAAGCTTTCTTT. This sequence encodes CAFPNVTGAETTEAFF. Full variable domain (missing parts from reference TRBV30 and TRBJ1-1): SQTIHQWPATLVQPVGSPLSLECTVEGTSNPNLYWYRQAAGRGLQLLFYSVGIGQISSEVPQNLSASRPQDRQFILSSKKLLLSDSGFYLCAFPNVTGAETTEAFFGQGTRLTVV.

The chain joins TRBV30 to TRBJ1-2; 11 bases line up with TRBD1. Looked up from germline, CDR1 is GTSNPN and CDR2 is SVGIG (reference sequence). J lost 8 bases, V lost 5 bases, and 7 bases had no gene match. CDR3 length equals 13 residues. CDR3 in DNA: TGTGCCTGGTTTGGACAGGGGGCGGGCGGCTACACCTTC. This encodes CAWFGQGAGGYTF.

The chain links TRBV4-1 to TRBJ2-7; D may be TRBD2 (5 bases). Trimming pared 4 bases from V and 6 bases from J, leaving 19 bases between. The germline gives CDR1 MGHRA, CDR2 YSYEKL. The CDR3 sequence is 15 residues long. CDR3 region: CASSPANRGRGEQYF. The CDR3 DNA is TGCGCCAGCAGCCCAGCCAACAGAGGGCGCGGCGAGCAGTACTTC.

This clone has more than one count but fewer than ten. The genes are TRBV18 and TRBJ1-6, with D unclear. Germline V CDR1 and CDR2: KGHSH, LQKENI. CDR3 length: 12 amino acids. V lost 2 bases and J 9 bases, leaving 5 bases between the germline ends. The chain's CDR3 is CASSPASSPLHF. The CDR3 DNA follows: TGTGCCAGCTCACCAGCGAGTTCACCCCTCCACTTT.

The V gene is TRBV9, the J gene TRBJ2-3; 7 bases are shared with TRBD1. This CDR3 has 16 amino acids. Germline lookup yields CDR1 SGDLS and CDR2 YYNGEE. The junction had 10 bases not matched to a gene; V was cut back by 4 bases and J by 2 bases. For the CDR3, the DNA is TGTGCCAGCAGCTCTCGGACAGGCGTCGACACAGATACGCAGTATTTT. As protein: CASSSRTGVDTDTQYF.

This chain links TRBV6-5 with TRBJ1-5; 11 bases fit TRBD1. The length of the CDR3 is 14 residues. Germline V lookup: CDR1 MNHEY, CDR2 SVGAGI. With V trimmed by 6 bases and J by 6 bases, 4 bases remained unmatched. CDR3 bases: TGTGCCAGCAGCCGAGGACAGGGGGCTCAGCCCCAGCATTTT. Translated: CASSRGQGAQPQHF.

The rearrangement links TRBV19 to TRBJ2-7; TRBD2 matches at 13 bases. Trimming at V came to 4 bases and at J to 2 bases, leaving 5 bases not matched to a gene. The CDR3 has 16 amino acids. Germline CDR1 LNHDA, CDR2 SQIVND (reference sequence). CDR3 residues: CASSNRTSGRAYEQYF. The CDR3 coding sequence is TGTGCCAGTAGTAACCGGACTAGCGGGAGAGCCTACGAGCAGTACTTC.

The J gene is TRBJ2-2, the V gene TRBV7-2, with D unresolved. Germline values: CDR1 SGHTA, CDR2 FQGNSA. The CDR3 runs 14 residues. The CDR3 is CANGRVTNTGELFF. The CDR3 DNA sequence: TGTGCTAACGGCCGGGTTACAAACACCGGGGAGCTGTTTTTT.

The rearrangement joins TRBV21-1 to TRBJ1-4. TRBV21-1 is labeled a pseudogene. The CDR3 is 18 amino acids. In nucleotides, the CDR3 is TGTGCCAGCAGCAAAGGTGTTTGGGGGGTGTCGCCTAATGAAAAACTGTTTTTT. Protein sequence: CASSKGVWGVSPNEKLFF.

This clone appeared a few times. V and J are TRBV6-6 and TRBJ1-1; tentatively, D is TRBD1 (5 bases). CDR3 size: 14 residues. Looked up from germline, CDR1 is MNHNY and CDR2 is SVGAGI (reference sequence). V dropped 5 bases and J dropped 5 bases, with 15 bases sitting between them. CDR3 loop: CASSAGLRKTEAFF. The CDR3, as DNA: TGTGCCAGCAGTGCAGGGTTGAGGAAAACTGAAGCTTTCTTT.

The rearrangement uses TRBV7-9 and TRBJ2-1; TRBD2 aligns across 14 bases. Trimming took 6 bases from V and 7 from J; bases not matched to a gene: 11. The CDR3 covers 17 residues. In germline, CDR1 is SEHNR, CDR2 FQNEAQ (reference sequence). CDR3: CASRARLAGGRKNEQFF. The CDR3 coding sequence is TGTGCCAGCAGGGCTAGACTAGCGGGGGGGCGTAAGAATGAGCAGTTCTTC.

The V and J genes are TRBV7-9 and TRBJ2-6; 7 nucleotides agree with TRBD1. There are 16 residues in the CDR3. CDR1 and CDR2 (germline): SEHNR, FQNEAQ (reference sequence). Germline trimming cut 5 bases from V and 0 bases from J; bases unmatched to any gene: 4. For the CDR3, the DNA is TGTGCCAGCAGCCCGACAGGGCCCTCTGGGGCCAACGTCCTGACTTTC. Protein product: CASSPTGPSGANVLTF.

The chain joins TRBV18 to TRBJ2-7, with 7 bases that match TRBD1. From germline, CDR1 is KGHSH and CDR2 LQKENI. Trimming at V came to 3 bases and at J to 4 bases, leaving 3 bases not matched to a gene. CDR3 length: 13 residues. Here the CDR3 reads CASSPGQSYEQYF. The DNA of the CDR3 is TGTGCCAGCTCACCGGGACAGTCTTACGAGCAGTACTTC.

In regard to this clone: The germline gene is not matched at one end of the junction; a read error may be the cause. The V and J genes are TRBV9 and TRBJ1-2, with D possibly being TRBD1 (6 bases). This CDR3 is built from 13 residues. The germline V gene encodes CDR1 SGDLS and CDR2 YYNGEE. The CDR3 sequence is CASSEGGTSAVLF. The CDR3 DNA reads as TGTGCCAGCAGCGAGGGGGGGACATCCGCCGTCCTCTTC.

CDR3 coding DNA: TGTGCCAGCAGCCCCCGGGTGACGGATGAGCAGTTCTTC. Its protein product is CASSPRVTDEQFF. This rearrangement joins TRBV7-6 to TRBJ2-1; D uncertain. The CDR3 extends over 13 amino acids. Germline CDR1 SGHVS, CDR2 FNYEAQ. Trimming took off 5 bases at V and 8 bases at J, with 13 bases between the two ends.

The V gene is TRBV11-3, the J gene TRBJ2-1, with 11 positions matching TRBD1. Germline V gene lookup returns CDR1 SGHNT and CDR2 YENEEA. The CDR3 totals 15 residues. V was clipped by 3 bases and J by 6 bases; unmatched bases: 4. CDR3 protein: CASSLRGTGGNEQFF. In DNA form, the CDR3 reads TGTGCCAGCAGCTTGAGGGGGACAGGGGGCAATGAGCAGTTCTTC.

V is TRBV6-1 and J is TRBJ1-1; TRBD1 might be the D (5 bases). From germline, CDR1 is MNHNS and CDR2 SASEGT. The CDR3 extends over 13 amino acids. The V and J ends lost 11 bases and 2 bases respectively, with 15 bases between them. CDR3 DNA sequence: TGTGCCGGTTCAGGGAATCGAAACACTGAAGCTTTCTTT. Its translation: CAGSGNRNTEAFF.